This T cell receptor (beta chain) stems from a study of blood T cell repertoires in COVID-19. Study as a whole: Samples taken during acute and convalescent COVID-19 were collected in the United States, Italy and Spain. T cells, B-cell-depleted T cells, or PBMCs supplied cDNA or gDNA.

Authors' data handling: Estimated nucleated cell counts came from reference gene primer amplification. The protocol was immunoSEQ multiplex PCR, while the TCRdb copy is restricted to in-frame clones and leaves out a portion. That table is the source of V, J and clone size, and D and trimming were worked out from the DNA. Of over 70,000 clones detected, over 60% appear once; the ten largest clones hold over 25%. V dropped 3 bases and J dropped 5 bases, with 13 bases sitting between them. Looked up from germline, CDR1 is SEHNR and CDR2 is FQNEAQ (reference sequence). The CDR3 spans 15 residues. Sequenced input: peripheral blood. The gene calls are TRBV7-9 and TRBJ1-4; possible D gene TRBD1, 5 bases. The TCR originated in a woman older than 75 with active or convalescent COVID-19. The CDR3 sequence is CASSFGTGGNEKLFF. CDR3 nucleotides: TGTGCCAGCAGCTTCGGGACCGGAGGGAATGAAAAACTGTTTTTT.